The source of this T cell receptor beta chain is a study of shared clonotypes between healthy human individuals. Study-level information: A donor's plate count was three for CD4 naive and three for CD4 memory; CD8 naive had two and CD8 memory one. Study observations and caveats: The study drew on few donors, limiting represented genetic and exposure-history diversity.

The CDR3 loop spans 15 amino acids. Germline V gene lookup returns CDR1 SGHRS and CDR2 YFSETQ. V lost 3 bases and J 1 base, leaving 13 bases between the germline ends. Genomic DNA belonging to each subset was distributed in equal measure over several immunoSEQ plates. This table comes from immunoSEQ multiplex PCR, and its TCRdb copy is limited to in-frame clones, with some not included. The data contain a few hundred thousand clones, more than 95% of them seen just once; the ten biggest clones take up approximately 0.057%. Notes on this clone: What it recognizes is unknown.

The sequence was obtained from a woman between 25 and 40 years old in good health. The genes are TRBV5-1 and TRBJ1-1; D may be TRBD1 (6 bases). Specimen: naive CD4+ T cells sorted from blood. Subset given: CD45RA+ positively selected. The CDR3 is CASSSAGEKNTEAFF. The CDR3 region has the DNA TGCGCCAGCAGCTCGGCAGGGGAAAAGAACACTGAAGCTTTCTTT.